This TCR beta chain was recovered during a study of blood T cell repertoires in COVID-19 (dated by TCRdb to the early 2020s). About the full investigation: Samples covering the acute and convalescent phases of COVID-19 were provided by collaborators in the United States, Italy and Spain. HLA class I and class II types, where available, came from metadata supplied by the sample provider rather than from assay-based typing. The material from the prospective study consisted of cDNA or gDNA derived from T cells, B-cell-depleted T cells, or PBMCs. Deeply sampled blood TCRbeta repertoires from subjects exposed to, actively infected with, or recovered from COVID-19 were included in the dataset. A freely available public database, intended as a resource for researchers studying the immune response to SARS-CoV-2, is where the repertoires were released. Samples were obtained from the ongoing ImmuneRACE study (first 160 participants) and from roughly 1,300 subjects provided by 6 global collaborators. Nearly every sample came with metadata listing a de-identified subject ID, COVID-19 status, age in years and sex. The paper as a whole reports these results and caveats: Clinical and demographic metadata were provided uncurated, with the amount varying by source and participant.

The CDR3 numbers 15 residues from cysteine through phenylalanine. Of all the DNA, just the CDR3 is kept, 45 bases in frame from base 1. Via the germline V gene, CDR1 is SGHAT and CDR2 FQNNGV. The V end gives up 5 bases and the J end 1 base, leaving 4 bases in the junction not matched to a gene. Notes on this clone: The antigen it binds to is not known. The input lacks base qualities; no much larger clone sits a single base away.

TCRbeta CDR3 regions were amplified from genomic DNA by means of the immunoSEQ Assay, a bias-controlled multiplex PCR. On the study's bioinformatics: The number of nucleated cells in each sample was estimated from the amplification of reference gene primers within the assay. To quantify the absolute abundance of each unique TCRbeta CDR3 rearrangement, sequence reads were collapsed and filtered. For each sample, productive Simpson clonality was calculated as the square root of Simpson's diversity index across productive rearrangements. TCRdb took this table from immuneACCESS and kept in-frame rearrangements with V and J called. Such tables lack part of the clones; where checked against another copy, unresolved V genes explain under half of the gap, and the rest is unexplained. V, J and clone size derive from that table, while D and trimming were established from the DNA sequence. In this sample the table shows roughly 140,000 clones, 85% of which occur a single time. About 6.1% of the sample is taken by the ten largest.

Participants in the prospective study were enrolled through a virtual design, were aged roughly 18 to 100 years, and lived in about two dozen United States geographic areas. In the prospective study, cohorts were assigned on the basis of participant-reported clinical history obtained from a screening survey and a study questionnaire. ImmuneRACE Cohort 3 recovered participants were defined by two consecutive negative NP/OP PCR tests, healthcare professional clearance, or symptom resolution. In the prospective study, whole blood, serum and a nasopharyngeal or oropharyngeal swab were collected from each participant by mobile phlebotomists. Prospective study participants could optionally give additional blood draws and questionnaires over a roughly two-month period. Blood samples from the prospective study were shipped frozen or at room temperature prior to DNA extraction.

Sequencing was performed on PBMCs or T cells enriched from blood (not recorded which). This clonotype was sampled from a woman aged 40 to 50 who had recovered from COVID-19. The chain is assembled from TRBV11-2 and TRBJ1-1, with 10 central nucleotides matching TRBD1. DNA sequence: TGTGCCAGCAGCCGGGGGACAGGGGAGAACACTGAAGCTTTCTTT. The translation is CASSRGTGENTEAFF.